A selection of T cell receptor beta chains follows, all from one sample in a study of beta chain features in type 1 diabetes. Measured with immunoSEQ multiplex PCR; TCRdb has only the in-frame clones, and not every one. The profile covers 860,000 or so clones, with about a sixth appearing a single time and 0.02% to 0.03% taken by the ten largest. The specimen sequenced was naive CD4+ T cells from blood. These receptors came from a woman under 30 in good health. CDR3s include the opening cysteine and the closing phenylalanine or tryptophan. A D gene is named only where the DNA matches it firmly. Where a row states a size, it is once, few, many or the class of an expanded clone; other rows omit it.

d_call j_call v_call clone_size cdr3_nt cdr3_aa
- TRBJ1-1 TRBV28 - TGTGCCAGCAGTTTAAGGCAAGCGGGACCTTTCTTT CASSLRQAGPFF
TRBD1 TRBJ1-1 TRBV19 few TGTGCCAGTGGGTCCGACAGGGGGTTCGCTGAAGCTTTCTTT CASGSDRGFAEAFF
- TRBJ2-2 TRBV4-3 - TGCGCCAGCAGCCAAGAAGTGGGAACGAACACCGGGGAGCTGTTTTTT CASSQEVGTNTGELFF
- TRBJ2-7 TRBV7-8 - TGTGCCAGCAGCCGGGGAGGAAGGACGTACGAGCAGTACTTC CASSRGGRTYEQYF
TRBD2 TRBJ2-3 TRBV29-1 - TGCAGCGTCGCTCCGACTAGCTTGAGAACAGATACGCAGTATTTT CSVAPTSLRTDTQYF
- TRBJ2-3 TRBV27 - TGTGCCAGCAGTTTATCCGCGGGTCCCACAGATACGCAGTATTTT CASSLSAGPTDTQYF
- TRBJ2-5 TRBV4-3 - TGCGCCAGCAGCCACGCGGGGCACTTTGGAGAGACCCAGTACTTC CASSHAGHFGETQYF
TRBD2 TRBJ2-7 TRBV7-9 - TGTGCCAGCAGCCGGGGACTAGCGGAGGCCTACGAGCAGTACTTC CASSRGLAEAYEQYF
TRBD1 TRBJ1-1 TRBV7-2 - TGTGCCAGCAGCTTAGACAGGGGCACTGAAGCTTTCTTT CASSLDRGTEAFF
- TRBJ2-5 TRBV5-6 - TGTGCCAGCAGCATCCGGACACCCTGGGAAGAGACCCAGTACTTC CASSIRTPWEETQYF
- TRBJ2-1 TRBV6-5 - TGTGCCAGCAGTTCTCTCTCTCATGAGCAGTTCTTC CASSSLSHEQFF
- TRBJ1-2 TRBV28 few TGTGCCAGCAGTTTTCCCGGCGGACAGACTAACTATGGCTACACCTTC CASSFPGGQTNYGYTF
TRBD1 TRBJ1-1 TRBV18 - TGTGCCAGCTCACCGACCGAGGGGGCTGGAAACACTGAAGCTTTCTTT CASSPTEGAGNTEAFF
TRBD1 TRBJ2-5 TRBV28 - TGTGCCAGCACCATGACAGGGAGACAAGAGACCCAGTACTTC CASTMTGRQETQYF
- TRBJ2-7 TRBV5-1 few TGCGCCAGCAGCTTGGCCTCTAGCGACTACGAGCAGTACTTC CASSLASSDYEQYF
- TRBJ2-7 TRBV28 - TGTGCCAGCAGTTTCGGAGGGAACCTCTACGAGCAGTACTTC CASSFGGNLYEQYF
- TRBJ2-7 TRBV6-5 - TGTGCCAGCACCGGGTACTCCTACGAGCAGTACTTC CASTGYSYEQYF
- TRBJ1-5 TRBV5-6 - TGTGCCAGCAGCTTGGTGGGAGCGGATCAGCCCCAGCATTTT CASSLVGADQPQHF
- TRBJ2-7 TRBV28 few TGTGCCAGCAGTGGGACGCCCTACGAGCAGTACTTC CASSGTPYEQYF
- TRBJ1-2 TRBV28 - TGTGCCAGCAGTTCCTCCTGGAGCGCAGTGGGGTATGGCTACACCTTC CASSSSWSAVGYGYTF
TRBD2 TRBJ2-7 TRBV2 few TGTGCCAGCAGCGCAGGGACTAGCGGATTTTACGAGCAGTACTTC CASSAGTSGFYEQYF
TRBD2 TRBJ2-2 TRBV5-1 few TGCGCCAGCAGCCTCGGGACTACCTCCATGAACACCGGGGAGCTGTTTTTT CASSLGTTSMNTGELFF
- TRBJ1-1 TRBV9 - TGTGCCAGCAGCGTAGACGGCACTGAAGCTTTCTTT CASSVDGTEAFF
- TRBJ2-1 TRBV15 - TGTGCCACCAGCAGGGAAACAGGGACCGAGCAGTTCTTC CATSRETGTEQFF
- TRBJ2-7 TRBV14 - TGTGCCAGCAGCCAAGGAAATTACAGGATCTACGAGCAGTACTTC CASSQGNYRIYEQYF
TRBD1 TRBJ1-2 TRBV5-1 few TGCGCCAGCAGCCCGACAGGGATCGAAGGCAGCTATGGCTACACCTTC CASSPTGIEGSYGYTF
TRBD2 TRBJ2-3 TRBV9 few TGTGCCAGCAGCGTAGCGGCGCGGGAGGCGGCAGATACGCAGTATTTT CASSVAAREAADTQYF
TRBD1 TRBJ1-4 TRBV9 - TGTGCCAGCAGCCGACAGGGGGCCGCTAATGAAAAACTGTTTTTT CASSRQGAANEKLFF
TRBD1 TRBJ2-2 TRBV11-2 few TGTGCCAGCAGCTTATCACCAGGGGGTAACACCGGGGAGCTGTTTTTT CASSLSPGGNTGELFF
TRBD2 TRBJ2-3 TRBV11-1 - TGTGCCAGCAGTCCCAGCACTAGCGGGGGCACAGATACGCAGTATTTT CASSPSTSGGTDTQYF
- TRBJ2-7 TRBV7-9 - TGTGCCAGCAGCTTAAACAGCTACGAGCAGTACTTC CASSLNSYEQYF
TRBD2 TRBJ2-5 TRBV6-5 - TGTGCCAGCAGTTATATCCTAGCGGGAGGGTGGGAGACCCAGTACTTC CASSYILAGGWETQYF
- TRBJ2-3 TRBV5-4 - TGTGCCAGCAGCTTGGTTGGGGATACGCAGTATTTT CASSLVGDTQYF
- TRBJ2-4 TRBV11-2 - TGTGCCAGCAGCCCTCTGCGGGCTAGGCCGAAAGGAGGCAAAAACATTCAGTACTTC CASSPLRARPKGGKNIQYF
- TRBJ1-6 TRBV25-1 - TGTGCCAGCAGTGGCGGTTCACCCCTCCACTTT CASSGGSPLHF
TRBD1 TRBJ1-1 TRBV6-5 few TGTGCCAGCAGTCGCAGACAGGGGTGGAACACTGAAGCTTTCTTT CASSRRQGWNTEAFF
TRBD1 TRBJ1-4 TRBV29-1 - TGCAGCGTTCGACAGGGTACCACTAATGAAAAACTGTTTTTT CSVRQGTTNEKLFF
- TRBJ1-4 TRBV27 few TGTGCCAGACCCTTTGCAACTAATGAAAAACTGTTTTTT CARPFATNEKLFF
TRBD1 TRBJ2-1 TRBV18 few TGTGCCAGCTCACCACCTGCCCGGACAGGCAGAAATGAGCAGTTCTTC CASSPPARTGRNEQFF
- TRBJ1-1 TRBV7-9 - TGTGCCAGCAGGTCGGAGATGAACACTGAAGCTTTCTTT CASRSEMNTEAFF
- TRBJ2-1 TRBV11-2 few TGTGCCAGCAGCTTTACCCCGTCGGCAGGGGCCAATGAGCAGTTCTTC CASSFTPSAGANEQFF
TRBD2 TRBJ2-1 TRBV7-3 - TGTGCCAGCAGCCCAACGGGCGGGACTAGCGGTTACAATGAGCAGTTCTTC CASSPTGGTSGYNEQFF
- TRBJ2-7 TRBV11-2 - TGTGCCAGCAGCGAGTCGGGCTTGGAGCAGTACTTC CASSESGLEQYF
- TRBJ2-7 TRBV28 once TGTGCCAGCAGATGGGGACCGGGCCAGAGTAGCTACTACGAGCAGTACTTC CASRWGPGQSSYYEQYF
- TRBJ2-1 TRBV29-1 few TGCAGCGTTGAAGATCGGAAGGAGCGAAGCTACAATGAGCAGTTCTTC CSVEDRKERSYNEQFF
TRBD1 TRBJ2-3 TRBV5-1 few TGCGCCAGCAGCTACTTACAAACCGGGACAGGAAAATATTTT CASSYLQTGTGKYF
- TRBJ2-3 TRBV7-2 few TGTGCCAGCAGCCCGCGGCAGGGGGATACGCAGTATTTT CASSPRQGDTQYF
TRBD2 TRBJ2-1 TRBV7-8 few TGTGCCAGCAGCCCTAGCGGGAGGGCAAATGAGCAGTTCTTC CASSPSGRANEQFF
- TRBJ1-2 TRBV5-5 - TGTGCCAGCAGCCACGAGTACGGGCTGGGGGATGGCTACACCTTC CASSHEYGLGDGYTF
TRBD2 TRBJ2-4 TRBV2 few TGTGCCAGCAGAATTACTAGCGGGAAAAACATTCAGTACTTC CASRITSGKNIQYF
TRBD2 TRBJ2-2 TRBV7-7 once TGTGCTAGCAGCTTATACGTTAGCGGGAGGACCGGGGAGCTGTTTTTT CASSLYVSGRTGELFF